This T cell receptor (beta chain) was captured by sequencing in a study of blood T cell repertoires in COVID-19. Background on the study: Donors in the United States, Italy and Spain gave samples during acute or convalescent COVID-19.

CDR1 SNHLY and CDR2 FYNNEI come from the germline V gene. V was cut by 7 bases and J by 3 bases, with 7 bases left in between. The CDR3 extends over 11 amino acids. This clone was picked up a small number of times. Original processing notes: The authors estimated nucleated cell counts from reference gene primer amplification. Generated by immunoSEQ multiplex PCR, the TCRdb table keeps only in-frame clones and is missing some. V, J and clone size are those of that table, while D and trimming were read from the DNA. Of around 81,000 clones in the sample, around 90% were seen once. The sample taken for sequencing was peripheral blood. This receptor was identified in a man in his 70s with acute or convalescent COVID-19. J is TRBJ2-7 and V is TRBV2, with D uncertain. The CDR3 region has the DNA TGTGCCAGCACGGAGCGCTACGAGCAGTACTTC. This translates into CASTERYEQYF.